The rows below give T cell receptor beta chains drawn from one sample of a study of metastatic and nonmetastatic thyroid tumors. With MiXCR, TCRdb called clones anew from the PCR reads. This sample has over 15,000 clones, with 20% to 25% found just once. The sequenced material came from tumor tissue. Source of these receptors: a male donor with papillary thyroid cancer or a benign thyroid nodule (not recorded which). Some clones in this sample may be carry-over from other donors' samples. Both conserved end residues are part of each CDR3. Fields, in order: D gene, clone size, J gene, V gene, CDR3 DNA, CDR3 protein. D genes are given only for firm matches. Size values are once, few and many counts, or a class for expanded clones, and some rows have none.

NA many TRBJ2-5 TRBV6-1 TGTGCCAGCAGTATTCGGTACCAAGAGACCCAGTACTTC CASSIRYQETQYF
TRBD2 NA TRBJ2-7 TRBV20-1 TGCAGTGCTAGAGTGGAGAAACCGGGACTAGGAGAGGTGCAGTACTTC CSARVEKPGLGEVQYF
TRBD2 NA TRBJ2-7 TRBV12-5 TGTGCTAGCGGAAGGCGAGCGGGAGCCTACGAGCAGTACTTC CASGRRAGAYEQYF
TRBD2 NA TRBJ2-1 TRBV7-9 TGTGCCAGCAGCTTAATTTTAGCGGGACCCGTCGGGGATTTC CASSLILAGPVGDF
NA many TRBJ2-4 TRBV9 TGTGCCGCAGGCTGGGCCAAAAACATTCAGTACTTC CAAGWAKNIQYF
NA NA TRBJ2-3 TRBV20-1 TGCAGTGCTTCCTGGCTAGCGAAGAACACAGATACGCAGTATTTT CSASWLAKNTDTQYF
NA NA TRBJ2-3 TRBV20-1 TGCAGTGCTAGCACAGGATTTGATACGCAGTATTTT CSASTGFDTQYF
NA NA TRBJ2-7 TRBV20-1 TGCAGTGCTAGCCCAGAAGCCTACGAGCAGTACTTC CSASPEAYEQYF
TRBD2 many TRBJ2-1 TRBV18 TGTGCCAGCTCACCACCTCTGGGACTAGGTGAGCAGTTCTTC CASSPPLGLGEQFF
TRBD2 NA TRBJ2-7 TRBV11-2 TGTGCCAGCAGCTTTGGACTAGCGGGAGTCTTTGAGCAGTACTTC CASSFGLAGVFEQYF
TRBD2 medium-sized TRBJ2-7 TRBV20-1 TGCAGTGCGAGACTAGCGGGAGTTATAACCTCCTACGAGCAGTACTTC CSARLAGVITSYEQYF
NA NA TRBJ2-1 TRBV9 TGTGCCAGCAGCGTAGATAGCGACTACAATGAGCAGTTCTTC CASSVDSDYNEQFF
NA few TRBJ2-2 TRBV6-2/TRBV6-3 TGTGCCAGCAGGCTAACCATTAAGGGTGCAGGAAGGACCGGGGAGCTGTTTTTT CASRLTIKGAGRTGELFF
TRBD1 NA TRBJ2-7 TRBV20-1 TGCAGTGCTTGGGACAGGGAATGCGAGCAGTACTTC CSAWDRECEQYF